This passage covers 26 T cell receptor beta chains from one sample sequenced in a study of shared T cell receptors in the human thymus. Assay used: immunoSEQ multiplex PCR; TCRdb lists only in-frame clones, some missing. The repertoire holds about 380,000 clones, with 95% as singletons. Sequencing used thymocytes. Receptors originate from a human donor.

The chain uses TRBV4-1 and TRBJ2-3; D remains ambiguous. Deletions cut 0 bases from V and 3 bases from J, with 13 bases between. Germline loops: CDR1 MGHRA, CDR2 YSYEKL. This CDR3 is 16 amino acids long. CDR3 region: CASSQDGYSFTDTQYF. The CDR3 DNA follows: TGCGCCAGCAGCCAAGACGGCTACTCTTTTACAGATACGCAGTATTTT.

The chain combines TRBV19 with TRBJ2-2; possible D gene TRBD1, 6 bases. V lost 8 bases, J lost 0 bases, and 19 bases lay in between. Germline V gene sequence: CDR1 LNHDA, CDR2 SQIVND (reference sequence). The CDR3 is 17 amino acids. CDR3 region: CASRLSGRGPNTGELFF. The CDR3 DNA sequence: TGTGCCAGTCGGCTTTCGGGCAGGGGCCCGAACACCGGGGAGCTGTTTTTT.

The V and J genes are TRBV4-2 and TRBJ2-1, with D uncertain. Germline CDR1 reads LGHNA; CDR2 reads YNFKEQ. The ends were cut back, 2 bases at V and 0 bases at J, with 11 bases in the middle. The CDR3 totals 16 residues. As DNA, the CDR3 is TGTGCCAGCAGCCAATCGGCGATAAGCTCCTACAATGAGCAGTTCTTC. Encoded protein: CASSQSAISSYNEQFF.

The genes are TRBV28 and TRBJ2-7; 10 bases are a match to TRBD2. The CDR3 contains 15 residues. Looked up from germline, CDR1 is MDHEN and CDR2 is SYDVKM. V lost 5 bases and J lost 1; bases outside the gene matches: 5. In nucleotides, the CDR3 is TGTGCCAGCAGTCGCCCTAGCGGGAGTTCCTACGAGCAGTACTTC. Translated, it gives CASSRPSGSSYEQYF.

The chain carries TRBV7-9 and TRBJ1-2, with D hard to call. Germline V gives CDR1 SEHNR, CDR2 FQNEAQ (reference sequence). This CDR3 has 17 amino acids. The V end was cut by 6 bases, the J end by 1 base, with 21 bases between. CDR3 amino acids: CASSQYKKQLHNYGYTF. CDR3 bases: TGTGCCAGCAGTCAGTATAAGAAACAGCTACATAACTATGGCTACACCTTC.

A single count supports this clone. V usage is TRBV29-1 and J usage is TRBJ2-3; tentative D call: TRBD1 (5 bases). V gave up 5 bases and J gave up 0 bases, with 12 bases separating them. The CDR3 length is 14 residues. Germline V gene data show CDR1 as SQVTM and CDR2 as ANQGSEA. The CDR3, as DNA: TGCAGCGTTAGGGTGGCAGGGAGCACAGATACGCAGTATTTT. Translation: CSVRVAGSTDTQYF.

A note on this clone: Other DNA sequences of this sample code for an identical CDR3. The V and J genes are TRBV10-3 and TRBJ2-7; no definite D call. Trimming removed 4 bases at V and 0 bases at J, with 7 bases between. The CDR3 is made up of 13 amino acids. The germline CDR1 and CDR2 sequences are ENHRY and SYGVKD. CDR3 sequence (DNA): TGTGCCATCAGTGCAGTCAGCTCCTACGAGCAGTACTTC. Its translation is CAISAVSSYEQYF.

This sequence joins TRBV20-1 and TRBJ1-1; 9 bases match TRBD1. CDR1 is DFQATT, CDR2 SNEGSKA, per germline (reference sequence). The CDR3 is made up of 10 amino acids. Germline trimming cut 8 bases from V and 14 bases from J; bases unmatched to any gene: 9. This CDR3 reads CSYRGPLGFF. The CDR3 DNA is TGCAGTTACAGGGGGCCCCTGGGATTCTTT.

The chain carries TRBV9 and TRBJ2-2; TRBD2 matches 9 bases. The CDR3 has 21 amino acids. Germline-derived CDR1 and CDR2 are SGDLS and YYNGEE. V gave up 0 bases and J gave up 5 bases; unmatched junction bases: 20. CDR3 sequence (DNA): TGTGCCAGCAGCGTAGCGGGTCCCCATGGCGGGAGGGCCTGGGGGACCGGGGAGCTGTTTTTT. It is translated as CASSVAGPHGGRAWGTGELFF.

The CDR3 is CASSLGKYEQYF. The CDR3 region has the DNA TGTGCCAGCAGCTTGGGGAAATACGAGCAGTACTTC. The rearrangement joins TRBV7-6 to TRBJ2-7; D is unresolved. Germline V lookup: CDR1 SGHVS, CDR2 FNYEAQ. Trimming cost V 3 bases and J 4 bases, with 7 bases left between them. The CDR3 contains 12 residues. The whole variable domain, remainder taken from reference TRBV7-6 and TRBJ2-7, is GAGVSQSPRYKVTKRGQDVALRCDPISGHVSLYWYRQALGQGPEFLTYFNYEAQQDKSGLPNDRFSAERPEGSISTLTIQRTEQRDSAMYRCASSLGKYEQYFGPGTRLTVT.

This CDR3 reads CASSLDSPVGLPYNEQFF. DNA of the CDR3: TGTGCCAGCAGCTTAGATTCCCCCGTGGGACTTCCCTACAATGAGCAGTTCTTC. This chain connects TRBV11-2 to TRBJ2-1; weak D call: TRBD2 (6 bases). V lost 0 bases to trimming and J lost 2 bases, with 17 bases between them. Germline CDR1 SGHAT, CDR2 FQNNGV. This CDR3 is 18 amino acids long.

The CDR3 reads CASSIIPGSRQPQHF. Written as DNA, the CDR3 is TGTGCCAGTAGTATAATTCCGGGGTCCCGACAGCCCCAGCATTTT. The genes are TRBV19 and TRBJ1-5; no clear D gene. V was shortened by 2 bases and J by 7 bases, with 15 bases between the two germline ends. Germline V gene sequence: CDR1 LNHDA, CDR2 SQIVND (reference sequence). The CDR3 length is 15 residues.

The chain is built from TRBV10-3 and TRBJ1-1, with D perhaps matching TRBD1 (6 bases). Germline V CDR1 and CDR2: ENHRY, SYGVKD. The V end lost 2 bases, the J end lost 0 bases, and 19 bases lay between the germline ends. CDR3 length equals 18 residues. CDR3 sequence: CAISEEKQGSRMNTEAFF. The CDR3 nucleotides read TGTGCCATCAGTGAGGAGAAACAGGGTAGTCGGATGAACACTGAAGCTTTCTTT.

The CDR3 bases are TGTGCCACCAGCAGAGATCGCGGGGGGCAGGATGGCCAGCCCCAGCATTTT. Its translation is CATSRDRGGQDGQPQHF. V and J are TRBV15 and TRBJ1-5; the D gene is possibly TRBD1 (6 bases). The CDR3 length is 17 residues. Trimming took off 0 bases at V and 7 bases at J, with 19 bases between the two ends. CDR1 and CDR2 (germline): LNHNV, YYDKDF (reference sequence).

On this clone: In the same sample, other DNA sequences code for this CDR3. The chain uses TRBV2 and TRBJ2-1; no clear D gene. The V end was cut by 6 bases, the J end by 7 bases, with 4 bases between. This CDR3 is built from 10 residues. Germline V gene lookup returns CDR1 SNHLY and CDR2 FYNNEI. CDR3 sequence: CASRGNEQFF. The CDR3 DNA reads TGTGCCAGCAGGGGTAATGAGCAGTTCTTC.

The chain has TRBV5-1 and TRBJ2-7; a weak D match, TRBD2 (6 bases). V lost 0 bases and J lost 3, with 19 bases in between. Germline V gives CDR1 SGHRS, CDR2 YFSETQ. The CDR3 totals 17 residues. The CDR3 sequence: CASSLAQMGGSGYEQYF. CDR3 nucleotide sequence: TGCGCCAGCAGCTTGGCCCAAATGGGGGGATCGGGCTACGAGCAGTACTTC.

For the CDR3, the DNA is TGTGCCAGCACCCTGGGGGGCGAGCAGTACTTC. It specifies CASTLGGEQYF. V and J are TRBV27 and TRBJ2-7, with D perhaps TRBD2 (6 bases). V was trimmed by 7 bases and J by 6 bases, leaving 10 bases between them. CDR3 length: 11 amino acids. Germline-derived CDR1 and CDR2 are MNHEY and SMNVEV (reference sequence).

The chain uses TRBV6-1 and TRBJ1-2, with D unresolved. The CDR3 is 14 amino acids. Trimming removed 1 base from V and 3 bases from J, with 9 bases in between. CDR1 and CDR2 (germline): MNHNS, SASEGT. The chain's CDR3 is CASSEGTYDYGYTF. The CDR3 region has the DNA TGTGCCAGCAGTGAAGGGACTTATGACTATGGCTACACCTTC.

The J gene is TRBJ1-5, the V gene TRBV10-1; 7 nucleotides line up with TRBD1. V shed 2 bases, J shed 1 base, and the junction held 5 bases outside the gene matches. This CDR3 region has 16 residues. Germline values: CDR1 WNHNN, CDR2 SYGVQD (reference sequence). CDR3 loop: CASSENGTESNQPQHF. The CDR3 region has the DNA TGCGCCAGCAGTGAGAACGGGACAGAAAGCAATCAGCCCCAGCATTTT.

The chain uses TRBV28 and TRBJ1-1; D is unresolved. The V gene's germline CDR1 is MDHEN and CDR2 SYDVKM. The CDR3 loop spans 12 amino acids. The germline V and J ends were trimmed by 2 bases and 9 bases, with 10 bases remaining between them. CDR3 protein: CASSLGEDQAFF. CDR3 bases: TGTGCCAGCAGTTTAGGCGAGGACCAAGCTTTCTTT.

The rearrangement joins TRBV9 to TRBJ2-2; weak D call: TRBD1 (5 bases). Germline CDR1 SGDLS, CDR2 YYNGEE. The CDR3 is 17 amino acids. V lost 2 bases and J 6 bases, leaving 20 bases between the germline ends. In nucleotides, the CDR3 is TGTGCCAGCAGCGTGGGGCAGGGAACGTTGAGTTCCGGGGAGCTGTTTTTT. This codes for CASSVGQGTLSSGELFF.

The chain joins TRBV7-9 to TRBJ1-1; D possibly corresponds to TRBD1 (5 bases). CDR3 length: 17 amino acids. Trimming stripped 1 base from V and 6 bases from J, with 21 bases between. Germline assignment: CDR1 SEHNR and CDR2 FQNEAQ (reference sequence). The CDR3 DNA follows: TGTGCCAGCAGCTTAGTCCAGGGAATAACAATGGACCCTGAAGCTTTCTTT. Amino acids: CASSLVQGITMDPEAFF. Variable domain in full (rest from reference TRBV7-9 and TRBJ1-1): DTGVSQNPRHKITKRGQNVTFRCDPISEHNRLYWYRQTLGQGPEFLTYFQNEAQLEKSRLLSDRFSAERPKGSFSTLEIQRTEQGDSAMYLCASSLVQGITMDPEAFFGQGTRLTVV.

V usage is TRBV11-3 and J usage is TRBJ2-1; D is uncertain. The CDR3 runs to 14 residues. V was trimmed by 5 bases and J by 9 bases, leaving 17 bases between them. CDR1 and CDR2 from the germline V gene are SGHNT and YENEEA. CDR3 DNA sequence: TGTGCCAGCAGCCTCGGGCCGGTAGAGTTTGAGCAGTTCTTC. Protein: CASSLGPVEFEQFF.

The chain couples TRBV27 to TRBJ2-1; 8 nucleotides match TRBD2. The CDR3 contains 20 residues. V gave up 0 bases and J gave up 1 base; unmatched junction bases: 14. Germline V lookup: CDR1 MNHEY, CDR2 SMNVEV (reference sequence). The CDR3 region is CASSLSRSSGSKGSYNEQFF. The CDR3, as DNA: TGTGCCAGCAGTTTATCGAGATCCAGCGGGAGCAAGGGATCCTACAATGAGCAGTTCTTC.

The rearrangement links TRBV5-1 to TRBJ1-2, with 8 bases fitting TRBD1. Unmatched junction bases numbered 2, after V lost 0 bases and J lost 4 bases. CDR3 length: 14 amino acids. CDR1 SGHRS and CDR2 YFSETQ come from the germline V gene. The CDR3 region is CASSLVDRVYGYTF. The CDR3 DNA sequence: TGCGCCAGCAGCTTGGTGGACAGGGTCTATGGCTACACCTTC.

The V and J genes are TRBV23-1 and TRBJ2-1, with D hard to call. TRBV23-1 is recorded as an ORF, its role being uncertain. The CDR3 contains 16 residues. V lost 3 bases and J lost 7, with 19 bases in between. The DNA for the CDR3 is TGCGCCAGCAGTCACTACCGGACCGACCTCCGGAATGAGCAGTTCTTC. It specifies CASSHYRTDLRNEQFF.